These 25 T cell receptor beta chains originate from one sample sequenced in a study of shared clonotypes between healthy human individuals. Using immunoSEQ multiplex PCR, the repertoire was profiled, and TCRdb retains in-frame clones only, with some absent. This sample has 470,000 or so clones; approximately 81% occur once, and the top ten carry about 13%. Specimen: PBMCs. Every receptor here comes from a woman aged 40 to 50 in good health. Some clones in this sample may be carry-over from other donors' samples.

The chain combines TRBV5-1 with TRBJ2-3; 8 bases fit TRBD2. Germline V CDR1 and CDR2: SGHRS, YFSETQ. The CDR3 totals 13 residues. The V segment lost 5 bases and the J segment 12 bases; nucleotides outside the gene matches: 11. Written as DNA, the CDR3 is TGCGCCAGCAGGCAGCAGGAGCGGGAGAGACAGTATTTT. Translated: CASRQQERERQYF.

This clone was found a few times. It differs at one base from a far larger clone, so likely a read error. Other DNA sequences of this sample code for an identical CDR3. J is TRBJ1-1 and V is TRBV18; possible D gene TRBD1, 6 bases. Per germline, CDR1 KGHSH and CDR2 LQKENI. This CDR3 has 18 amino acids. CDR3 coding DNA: TGTGCTAGCTCACCCTCCGGGGGGCCCGAGGGACCGAACACTGAAGCTTTCTTT. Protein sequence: CASSPSGGPEGPNTEAFF.

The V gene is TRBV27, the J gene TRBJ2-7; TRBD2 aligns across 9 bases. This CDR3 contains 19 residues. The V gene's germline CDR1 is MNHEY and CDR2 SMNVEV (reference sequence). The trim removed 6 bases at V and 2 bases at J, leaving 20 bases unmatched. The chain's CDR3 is CASRPGGLAGSGPPYEQYF. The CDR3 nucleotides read TGTGCCAGCAGGCCTGGCGGGCTAGCGGGGTCTGGGCCCCCCTACGAGCAGTACTTC.

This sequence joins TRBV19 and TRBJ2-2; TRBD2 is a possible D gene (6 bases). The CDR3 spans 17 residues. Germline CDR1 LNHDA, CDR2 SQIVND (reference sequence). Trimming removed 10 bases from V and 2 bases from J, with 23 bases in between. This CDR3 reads CATLRGASAFNTGELFF. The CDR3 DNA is TGTGCCACACTCCGAGGGGCTAGCGCCTTTAACACCGGGGAGCTGTTTTTT.

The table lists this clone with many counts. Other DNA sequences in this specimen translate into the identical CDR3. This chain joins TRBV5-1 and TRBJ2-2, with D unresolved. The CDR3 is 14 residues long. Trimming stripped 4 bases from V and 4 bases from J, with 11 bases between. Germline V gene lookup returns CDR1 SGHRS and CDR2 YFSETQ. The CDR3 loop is CASSPSNPTGELFF. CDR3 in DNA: TGCGCCAGCAGCCCGAGCAATCCCACCGGGGAGCTGTTTTTT.

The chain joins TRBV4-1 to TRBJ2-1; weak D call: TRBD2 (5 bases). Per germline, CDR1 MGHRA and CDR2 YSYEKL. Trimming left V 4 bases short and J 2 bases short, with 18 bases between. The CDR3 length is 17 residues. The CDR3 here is CASSRRLAAEPYNEQFF. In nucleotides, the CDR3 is TGCGCCAGCAGCCGTCGTCTAGCCGCAGAACCCTACAATGAGCAGTTCTTC.

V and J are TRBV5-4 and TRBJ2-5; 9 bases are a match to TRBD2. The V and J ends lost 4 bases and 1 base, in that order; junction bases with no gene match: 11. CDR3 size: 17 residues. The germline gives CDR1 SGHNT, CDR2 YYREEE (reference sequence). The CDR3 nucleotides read TGTGCCAGCAGCCGCTTCGGGCTAGCGGGATCCCAAGAGACCCAGTACTTC. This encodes CASSRFGLAGSQETQYF.

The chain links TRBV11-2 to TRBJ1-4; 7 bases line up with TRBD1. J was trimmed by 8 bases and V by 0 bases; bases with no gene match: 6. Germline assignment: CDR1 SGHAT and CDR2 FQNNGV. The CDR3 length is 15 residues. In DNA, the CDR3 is TGTGCCAGCAGCTTAGAGAGGGGGCGGGGAGAAAAACTGTTTTTT. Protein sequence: CASSLERGRGEKLFF.

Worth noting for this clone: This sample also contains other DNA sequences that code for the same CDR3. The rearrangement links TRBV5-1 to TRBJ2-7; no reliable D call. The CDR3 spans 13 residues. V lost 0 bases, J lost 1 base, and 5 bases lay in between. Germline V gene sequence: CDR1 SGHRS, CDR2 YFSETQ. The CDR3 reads CASSLEGSYEQYF. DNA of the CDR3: TGCGCCAGCAGCTTGGAAGGATCCTACGAGCAGTACTTC.

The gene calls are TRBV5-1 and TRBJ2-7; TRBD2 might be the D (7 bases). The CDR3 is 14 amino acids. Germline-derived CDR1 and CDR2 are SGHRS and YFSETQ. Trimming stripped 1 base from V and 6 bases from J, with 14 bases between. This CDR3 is CASSLRPGEGEQYF. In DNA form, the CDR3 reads TGCGCCAGCAGCTTGAGGCCAGGGGAGGGCGAGCAGTACTTC. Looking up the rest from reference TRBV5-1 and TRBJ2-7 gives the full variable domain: KAGVTQTPRYLIKTRGQQVTLSCSPISGHRSVSWYQQTPGQGLQFLFEYFSETQRNKGNFPGRFSGRQFSNSRSEMNVSTLELGDSALYLCASSLRPGEGEQYFGPGTRLTVT.

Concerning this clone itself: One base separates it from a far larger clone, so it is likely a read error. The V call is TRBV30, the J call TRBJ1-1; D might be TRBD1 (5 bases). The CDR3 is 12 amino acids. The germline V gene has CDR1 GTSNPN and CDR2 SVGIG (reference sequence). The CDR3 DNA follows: TGTGCCTGGGGCCCAGGGAACGCTGAAGCTTTCTTT. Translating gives CAWGPGNAEAFF.

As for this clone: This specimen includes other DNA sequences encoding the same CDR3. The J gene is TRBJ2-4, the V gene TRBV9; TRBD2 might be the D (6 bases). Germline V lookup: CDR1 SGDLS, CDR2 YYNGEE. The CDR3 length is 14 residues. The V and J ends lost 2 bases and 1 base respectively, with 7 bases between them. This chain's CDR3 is CASSVGGAKNIQYF. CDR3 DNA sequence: TGTGCCAGCAGCGTTGGGGGGGCCAAAAACATTCAGTACTTC. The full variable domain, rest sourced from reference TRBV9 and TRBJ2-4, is DSGVTQTPKHLITATGQRVTLRCSPRSGDLSVYWYQQSLDQGLQFLIQYYNGEERAKGNILERFSAQQFPDLHSELNLSSLELGDSALYFCASSVGGAKNIQYFGAGTRLSVL.

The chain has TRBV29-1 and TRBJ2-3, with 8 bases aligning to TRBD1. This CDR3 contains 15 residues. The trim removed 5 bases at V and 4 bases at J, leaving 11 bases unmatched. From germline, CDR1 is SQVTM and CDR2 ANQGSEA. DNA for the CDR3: TGCAGCGTTTCGACAGGGGCGGATAGTCCAGATACGCAGTATTTT. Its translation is CSVSTGADSPDTQYF.

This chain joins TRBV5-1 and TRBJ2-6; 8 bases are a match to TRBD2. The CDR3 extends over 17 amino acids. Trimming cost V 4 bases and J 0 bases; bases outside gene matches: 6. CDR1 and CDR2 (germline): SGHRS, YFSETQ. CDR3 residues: CASSDSGTPSGANVLTF. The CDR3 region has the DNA TGCGCCAGCAGCGATAGCGGGACCCCCTCTGGGGCCAACGTCCTGACTTTC.

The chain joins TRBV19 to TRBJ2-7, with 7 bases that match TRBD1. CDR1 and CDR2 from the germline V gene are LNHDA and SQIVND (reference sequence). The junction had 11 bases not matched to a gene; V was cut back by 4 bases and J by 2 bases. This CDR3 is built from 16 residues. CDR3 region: CASSTLEGTVPYEQYF. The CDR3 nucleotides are TGTGCCAGTAGTACCCTCGAAGGGACAGTTCCCTACGAGCAGTACTTC.

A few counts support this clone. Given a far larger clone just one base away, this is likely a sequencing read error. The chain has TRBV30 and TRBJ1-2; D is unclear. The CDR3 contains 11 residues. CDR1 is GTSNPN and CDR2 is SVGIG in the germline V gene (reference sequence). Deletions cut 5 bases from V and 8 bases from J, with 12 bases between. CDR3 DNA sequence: TGTGCCTGGGGACCCCCCCGGGGCTACACCTTC. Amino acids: CAWGPPRGYTF.

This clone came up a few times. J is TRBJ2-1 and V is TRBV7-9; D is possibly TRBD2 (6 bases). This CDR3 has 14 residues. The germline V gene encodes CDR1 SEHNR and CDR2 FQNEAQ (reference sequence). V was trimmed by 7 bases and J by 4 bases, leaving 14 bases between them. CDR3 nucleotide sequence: TGTGCCAGCATGGAGGCTAGCGTATACAATGAGCAGTTCTTC. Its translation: CASMEASVYNEQFF.

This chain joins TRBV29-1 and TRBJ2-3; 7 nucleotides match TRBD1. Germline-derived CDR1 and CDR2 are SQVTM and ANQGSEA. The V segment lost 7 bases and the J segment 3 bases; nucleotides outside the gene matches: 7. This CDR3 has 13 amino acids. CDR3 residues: CSAGTVGTDTQYF. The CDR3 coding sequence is TGCAGCGCCGGGACAGTAGGGACAGATACGCAGTATTTT.

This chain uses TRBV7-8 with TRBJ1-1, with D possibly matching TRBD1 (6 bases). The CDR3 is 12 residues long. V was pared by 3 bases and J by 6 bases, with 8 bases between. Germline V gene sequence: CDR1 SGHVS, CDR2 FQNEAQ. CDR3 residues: CASSFRGAEAFF. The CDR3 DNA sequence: TGTGCCAGCAGCTTCAGGGGAGCTGAAGCTTTCTTT.

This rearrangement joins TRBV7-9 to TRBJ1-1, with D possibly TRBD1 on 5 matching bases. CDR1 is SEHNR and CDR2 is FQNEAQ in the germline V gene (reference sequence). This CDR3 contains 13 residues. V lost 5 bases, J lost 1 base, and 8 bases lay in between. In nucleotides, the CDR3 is TGTGCCAGCAGCGACCAGGGGAACACTGAAGCTTTCTTT. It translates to CASSDQGNTEAFF.

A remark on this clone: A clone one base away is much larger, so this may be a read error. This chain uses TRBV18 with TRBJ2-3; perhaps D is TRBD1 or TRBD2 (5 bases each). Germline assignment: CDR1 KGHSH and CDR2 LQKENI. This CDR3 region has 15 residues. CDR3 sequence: CVSSPPGPGTDTQYF. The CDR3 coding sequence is TGTGTCAGCTCTCCACCGGGACCCGGAACAGATACGCAGTATTTT. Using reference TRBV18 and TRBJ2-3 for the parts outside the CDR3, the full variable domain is NAGVMQNPRHLVRRRGQEARLRCSPMKGHSHVYWYRQLPEEGLKFMVYLQKENIIDESGMPKERFSAEFPKEGPSILRIQQVVRGDSAAYFCVSSPPGPGTDTQYFGPGTRLTVL.

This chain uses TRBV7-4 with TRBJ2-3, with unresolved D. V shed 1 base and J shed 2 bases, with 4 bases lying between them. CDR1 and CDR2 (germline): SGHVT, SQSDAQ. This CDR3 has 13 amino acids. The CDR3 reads CASSLGVTDTQYF. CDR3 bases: TGTGCCAGCAGCTTAGGGGTCACAGATACGCAGTATTTT.

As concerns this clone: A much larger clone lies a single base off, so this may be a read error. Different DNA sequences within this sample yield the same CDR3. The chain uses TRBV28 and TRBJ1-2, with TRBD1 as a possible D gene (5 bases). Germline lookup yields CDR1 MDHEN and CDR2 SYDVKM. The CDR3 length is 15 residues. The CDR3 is CASSSPRWRDYGYTF. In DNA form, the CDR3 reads TGTGCCAGCAGTTCCCCCCGCTGGAGGGACTATGGCTACACCTTT.

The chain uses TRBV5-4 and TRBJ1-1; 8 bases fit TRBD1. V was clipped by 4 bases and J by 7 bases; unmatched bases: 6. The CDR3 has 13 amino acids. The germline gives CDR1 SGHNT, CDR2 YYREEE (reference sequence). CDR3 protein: CASSLNRGFEAFF. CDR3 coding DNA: TGTGCCAGCAGCCTCAACAGGGGGTTTGAAGCTTTCTTT.

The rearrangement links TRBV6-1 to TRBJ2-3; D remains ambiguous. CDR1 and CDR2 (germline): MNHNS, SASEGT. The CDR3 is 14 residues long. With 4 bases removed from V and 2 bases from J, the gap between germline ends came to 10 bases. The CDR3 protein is CASSALFHTDTQYF. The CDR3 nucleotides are TGTGCCAGCAGTGCGTTGTTCCACACAGATACGCAGTATTTT.